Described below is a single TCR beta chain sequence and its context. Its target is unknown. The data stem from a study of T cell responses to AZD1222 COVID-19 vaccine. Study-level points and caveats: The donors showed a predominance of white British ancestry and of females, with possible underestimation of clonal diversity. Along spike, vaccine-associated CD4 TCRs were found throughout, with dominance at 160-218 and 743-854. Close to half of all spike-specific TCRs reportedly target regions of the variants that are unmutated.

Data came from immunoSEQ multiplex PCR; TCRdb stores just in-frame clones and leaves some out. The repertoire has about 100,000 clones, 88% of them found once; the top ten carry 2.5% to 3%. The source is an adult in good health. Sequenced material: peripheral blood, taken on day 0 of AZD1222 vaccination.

CDR3 nucleotide sequence: TGTGCCAGCAGCTTAGCGGGGCGCCACACCGGGGAGCTGTTTTTT. Protein product: CASSLAGRHTGELFF. This chain uses TRBV11-1 with TRBJ2-2; D is perhaps TRBD1 (5 bases). Trimming removed 0 bases at V and 3 bases at J, with 8 bases between. Germline CDR1 reads SGHAT; CDR2 reads FQDESV (reference sequence). This CDR3 spans 15 amino acids.